Listed below are T cell receptor beta chains from one sample, sequenced in a study of blood T cells in healthy people across ages. One entry per CDR3 protein, called by TCRdb with MiXCR from the 5' RACE reads. The data hold about 730,000 distinct CDR3 sequences, with around 40% observed a single time. Sequencing was done on a sample of blood. The receptors were gathered from a woman aged 55-69 years in good health. The CDR3 runs from the conserved cysteine through the conserved F or W. The order of the fields is J gene, D gene, V gene, clone size, CDR3 DNA, CDR3 protein. The D gene is left open where the match is weak. Expanded clones get a size class; other rows say once, few or many, or leave the size out.

J gene: TRBJ2-7
D gene: TRBD2
V gene: TRBV27
clone size: once
CDR3 DNA: TGTGCCAGCAGATACGGGGGGGAGCTCAGCGAGCAGTACTTC
CDR3 protein: CASRYGGELSEQYF

J gene: TRBJ2-2
D gene: NA
V gene: TRBV18
clone size: few
CDR3 DNA: TGTGCCAGCTCACCACGGAACACCGGGGAGCTGTTTTTT
CDR3 protein: CASSPRNTGELFF

J gene: TRBJ2-5
D gene: NA
V gene: TRBV30
clone size: NA
CDR3 DNA: TGTGCCTGGAGTCCCCCGGGGGAAGAGACCCAGTACTTC
CDR3 protein: CAWSPPGEETQYF

J gene: TRBJ2-5
D gene: NA
V gene: TRBV5-6
clone size: few
CDR3 DNA: TGTGCCAGCAGCTCATGGGCGTCACAAGAGACCCAGTACTTC
CDR3 protein: CASSSWASQETQYF

J gene: TRBJ1-6
D gene: NA
V gene: TRBV6-2/TRBV6-3
clone size: few
CDR3 DNA: TGTGCCAGCAGTTACTCGGGGGCCCTCCACTTT
CDR3 protein: CASSYSGALHF

J gene: TRBJ2-7
D gene: NA
V gene: TRBV20-1
clone size: NA
CDR3 DNA: TGCAGTGCTAGCCGCGATAGGCAGAGCTACGAGCAGTACTTC
CDR3 protein: CSASRDRQSYEQYF

J gene: TRBJ1-2
D gene: NA
V gene: TRBV6-6
clone size: few
CDR3 DNA: TGTGCCAGCAGTCCCCCGGACGGCGGCTACACCTTC
CDR3 protein: CASSPPDGGYTF

J gene: TRBJ1-5
D gene: NA
V gene: TRBV12-3/TRBV12-4
clone size: few
CDR3 DNA: TGTGCCAGCAGCCTATATGGCCCTAATCAGCCCCAGCATTTT
CDR3 protein: CASSLYGPNQPQHF

J gene: TRBJ2-7
D gene: NA
V gene: TRBV18
clone size: few
CDR3 DNA: TGTGCCAGCTCACCAGCCAGGTTACCTGTACGATCCTACGAGCAGTACTTC
CDR3 protein: CASSPARLPVRSYEQYF

J gene: TRBJ1-1
D gene: NA
V gene: TRBV10-2
clone size: NA
CDR3 DNA: TGCGCCAGCAGTGAGCGGTGGAACACTGAAGCTTTCTTT
CDR3 protein: CASSERWNTEAFF

J gene: TRBJ2-3
D gene: NA
V gene: TRBV7-7
clone size: NA
CDR3 DNA: TGTGCCAGCAGCCGCCACCCCTCAGATACGCAGTATTTT
CDR3 protein: CASSRHPSDTQYF

J gene: TRBJ2-1
D gene: NA
V gene: TRBV4-1
clone size: NA
CDR3 DNA: TGCGCCAGCGCCCCGGGTCATGGGCCCTCCTACAATGAGCAGTTCTTC
CDR3 protein: CASAPGHGPSYNEQFF

J gene: TRBJ2-1
D gene: TRBD2
V gene: TRBV7-3
clone size: few
CDR3 DNA: TGTGCCAGCAGCTTAACCCCCAGCGGGGGGGCAAGAAATGAGCAGTTCTTC
CDR3 protein: CASSLTPSGGARNEQFF

J gene: TRBJ2-1
D gene: NA
V gene: TRBV11-3
clone size: many
CDR3 DNA: TGTGCCAGCAGCTTGGACAGCTCCTACAATGAGCAGTTCTTC
CDR3 protein: CASSLDSSYNEQFF

J gene: TRBJ2-5
D gene: TRBD1
V gene: TRBV5-5
clone size: NA
CDR3 DNA: TGTGCCAGCAGCTCGGACAGGGGGCTCAACAATGAGCAGTACTTC
CDR3 protein: CASSSDRGLNNEQYF

J gene: TRBJ2-7
D gene: NA
V gene: TRBV12-3/TRBV12-4
clone size: few
CDR3 DNA: TGTGCCAGCAGTTTTGTTCAGGGCGCCCACTACGAGCAGTACTTC
CDR3 protein: CASSFVQGAHYEQYF

J gene: TRBJ2-7
D gene: NA
V gene: TRBV20-1
clone size: NA
CDR3 DNA: TGCAGTGCTAGTCCCGGTTTCTACGAGCAGTACTTC
CDR3 protein: CSASPGFYEQYF

J gene: TRBJ1-5
D gene: NA
V gene: TRBV7-2
clone size: NA
CDR3 DNA: TGTGCCAGCAGCGCCCGGGGGGGGGTCTTCAATCAGCCCCAGCATTTT
CDR3 protein: CASSARGGVFNQPQHF

J gene: TRBJ2-7
D gene: NA
V gene: TRBV12-3/TRBV12-4
clone size: NA
CDR3 DNA: TGTGCCACCTCTTCAAGCGCGTACTCCTACAATGAGCAGTACTTC
CDR3 protein: CATSSSAYSYNEQYF

J gene: TRBJ2-3
D gene: TRBD1
V gene: TRBV7-6
clone size: NA
CDR3 DNA: TGTGCCAGCAGCTTCGGGGCAGGGGGCCGCACAGATACGCAGTATTTT
CDR3 protein: CASSFGAGGRTDTQYF

J gene: TRBJ2-5
D gene: NA
V gene: TRBV3-1
clone size: few
CDR3 DNA: TGTGCCAGCAGCCAAGAAGCTACTAAAGAGACCCAGTACTTC
CDR3 protein: CASSQEATKETQYF

J gene: TRBJ2-7
D gene: NA
V gene: TRBV4-2
clone size: few
CDR3 DNA: TGTGCCAGCAGCCCCCCATTGGGGCCTCACGCCTACGAGCAGTACTTC
CDR3 protein: CASSPPLGPHAYEQYF

J gene: TRBJ2-7
D gene: NA
V gene: TRBV29-1
clone size: NA
CDR3 DNA: TGCAGCGCAAAGGTCGGCTACGAGCAGTACTTC
CDR3 protein: CSAKVGYEQYF

J gene: TRBJ1-1
D gene: NA
V gene: TRBV27
clone size: few
CDR3 DNA: TGTGCCAGCAGCCACGGGCAGCTGAACACTGAAGCTTTCTTT
CDR3 protein: CASSHGQLNTEAFF

J gene: TRBJ2-5
D gene: TRBD1
V gene: TRBV13
clone size: few
CDR3 DNA: TGTGCCAGCAGCCGGGACAGGGGAGTGGAGACCCAGTACTTC
CDR3 protein: CASSRDRGVETQYF

J gene: TRBJ2-1
D gene: TRBD2
V gene: TRBV7-9
clone size: NA
CDR3 DNA: TGTGCCAGCAGCACCACTAGCGGGAAGGAGTTCTTC
CDR3 protein: CASSTTSGKEFF

J gene: TRBJ2-7
D gene: NA
V gene: TRBV6-5
clone size: NA
CDR3 DNA: TGTGCCAGCAGTCACGCGACAGACCACTACGAGCAGTACTTC
CDR3 protein: CASSHATDHYEQYF

J gene: TRBJ2-1
D gene: NA
V gene: TRBV12-3/TRBV12-4
clone size: few
CDR3 DNA: TGTGCCAGCAGCTGGGTCCCAGCAAGTTCCAACGAGCAGTTCTTC
CDR3 protein: CASSWVPASSNEQFF

J gene: TRBJ1-1
D gene: NA
V gene: TRBV2
clone size: NA
CDR3 DNA: TGTGCCAGCAGGAGGGATACTGAAGCTTTCTTT
CDR3 protein: CASRRDTEAFF

J gene: TRBJ2-1
D gene: NA
V gene: TRBV4-3
clone size: NA
CDR3 DNA: TGCGCCAGCAGCCCCGACTCAAGTCGGGAGCAGTTCTTC
CDR3 protein: CASSPDSSREQFF

J gene: TRBJ2-1
D gene: NA
V gene: TRBV20-1
clone size: NA
CDR3 DNA: TGCAGTGCTAGAGGAGGGCGCTGGGACAATGAGCAGTTCTTC
CDR3 protein: CSARGGRWDNEQFF

J gene: TRBJ2-1
D gene: NA
V gene: TRBV20-1
clone size: NA
CDR3 DNA: TGCAGTGCTAGGAGGGAATTCGGGAGAATCCACAATGAGCAGTTCTTC
CDR3 protein: CSARREFGRIHNEQFF

J gene: TRBJ2-5
D gene: NA
V gene: TRBV20-1
clone size: NA
CDR3 DNA: TGCAGTGCTGGGGACCGACGATTAGAGACCCAGTACTTC
CDR3 protein: CSAGDRRLETQYF

J gene: TRBJ2-5
D gene: NA
V gene: TRBV3-1
clone size: few
CDR3 DNA: TGTGCCAGCAGCCAAGGTGATAGGACCCAGTACTTC
CDR3 protein: CASSQGDRTQYF

J gene: TRBJ2-5
D gene: TRBD1
V gene: TRBV5-1
clone size: many
CDR3 DNA: TGCGCCAGCAGCTTGGTGGGACAGTACCAAGAGACCCAGTACTTC
CDR3 protein: CASSLVGQYQETQYF

J gene: TRBJ2-1
D gene: NA
V gene: TRBV3-1
clone size: NA
CDR3 DNA: TGTGCCAGCAGCCAAGACGCCCTTACCAATGAGCAGTTCTTC
CDR3 protein: CASSQDALTNEQFF

J gene: TRBJ2-3
D gene: NA
V gene: TRBV5-1
clone size: NA
CDR3 DNA: TGCGCCAGCAGCCCCAATGTGGCCCCGGGAGATACGCAGTATTTT
CDR3 protein: CASSPNVAPGDTQYF

J gene: TRBJ1-2
D gene: TRBD1
V gene: TRBV7-8
clone size: NA
CDR3 DNA: TGTGCCAGCAGCACCGACAGGGGCTATGGCTACACCTTC
CDR3 protein: CASSTDRGYGYTF

J gene: TRBJ2-3
D gene: TRBD2
V gene: TRBV3-1
clone size: NA
CDR3 DNA: TGTGCCAGCAGCCAAGGGACTAGCGGGGGAGCTAGCACAGATACGCAGTATTTT
CDR3 protein: CASSQGTSGGASTDTQYF

J gene: TRBJ2-5
D gene: TRBD2
V gene: TRBV24-1
clone size: NA
CDR3 DNA: TGTGCCACCAGAGCGGGAGAGCAGTACTTC
CDR3 protein: CATRAGEQYF

J gene: TRBJ2-5
D gene: NA
V gene: TRBV3-1
clone size: few
CDR3 DNA: TGTGCCAGCAGCCAAGATCTAAGCGTAGCGATGGAGACCCAGTACTTC
CDR3 protein: CASSQDLSVAMETQYF

J gene: TRBJ1-5
D gene: NA
V gene: TRBV12-3/TRBV12-4
clone size: few
CDR3 DNA: TGTGCCAGCAGTTCCACAGGAGGGGATCAGCCCCAGCATTTT
CDR3 protein: CASSSTGGDQPQHF

J gene: TRBJ2-4
D gene: TRBD2
V gene: TRBV11-2
clone size: NA
CDR3 DNA: TGTGCCAGCAGCACTCTAGCGGGAGTTAAAAACATTCAGTACTTC
CDR3 protein: CASSTLAGVKNIQYF

J gene: TRBJ2-7
D gene: NA
V gene: TRBV7-8
clone size: few
CDR3 DNA: TGTGCCAGCAGCGACGACAGTCCGAACTCCTACGAGCAGTACTTC
CDR3 protein: CASSDDSPNSYEQYF

J gene: TRBJ1-2
D gene: NA
V gene: TRBV29-1
clone size: many
CDR3 DNA: TGCAGCGTTGCGGGGGCTGGCTATGGCTACACCTTC
CDR3 protein: CSVAGAGYGYTF

J gene: TRBJ2-4
D gene: NA
V gene: TRBV30
clone size: NA
CDR3 DNA: TGTGCCTGGAGCGGGCTGTCGGACATTCAGTACTTC
CDR3 protein: CAWSGLSDIQYF

J gene: TRBJ1-4
D gene: NA
V gene: TRBV7-2
clone size: NA
CDR3 DNA: TGTGCCACCTCGGAGCGGGCCGATGAAAAACTGTTTTTT
CDR3 protein: CATSERADEKLFF

J gene: TRBJ2-1
D gene: TRBD2
V gene: TRBV27
clone size: few
CDR3 DNA: TGTGCCAGTAGTCCACGGACTAGCGGGATCTCCTACAATGAGCAGTTCTTC
CDR3 protein: CASSPRTSGISYNEQFF

J gene: TRBJ2-3
D gene: TRBD1
V gene: TRBV10-1
clone size: once
CDR3 DNA: TGCGCCAGCAGTGAGGGGGACAGCCTATTCCTAGATACGCAGTATTTT
CDR3 protein: CASSEGDSLFLDTQYF

J gene: TRBJ2-2
D gene: NA
V gene: TRBV15
clone size: NA
CDR3 DNA: TGTGCCACCAGCAGAGATTATGGGGGAGGATCTGGGGAGCTGTTTTTT
CDR3 protein: CATSRDYGGGSGELFF